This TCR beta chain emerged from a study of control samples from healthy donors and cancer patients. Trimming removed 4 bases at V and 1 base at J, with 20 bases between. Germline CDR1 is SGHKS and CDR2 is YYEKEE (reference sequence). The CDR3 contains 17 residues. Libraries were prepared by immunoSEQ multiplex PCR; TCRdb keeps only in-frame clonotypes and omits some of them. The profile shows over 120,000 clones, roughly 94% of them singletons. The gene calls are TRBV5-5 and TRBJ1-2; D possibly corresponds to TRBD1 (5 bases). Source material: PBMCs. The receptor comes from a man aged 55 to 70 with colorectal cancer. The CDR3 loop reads CASSPGPSPKNNYGYTF. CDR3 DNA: TGTGCCAGCAGCCCGGGACCGTCACCCAAAAATAACTATGGCTACACCTTC. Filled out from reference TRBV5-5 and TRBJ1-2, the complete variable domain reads DAGVTQSPTHLIKTRGQQVTLRCSPISGHKSVSWYQQVLGQGPQFIFQYYEKEERGRGNFPDRFSARQFPNYSSELNVNALLLGDSALYLCASSPGPSPKNNYGYTFGSGTRLTVV.